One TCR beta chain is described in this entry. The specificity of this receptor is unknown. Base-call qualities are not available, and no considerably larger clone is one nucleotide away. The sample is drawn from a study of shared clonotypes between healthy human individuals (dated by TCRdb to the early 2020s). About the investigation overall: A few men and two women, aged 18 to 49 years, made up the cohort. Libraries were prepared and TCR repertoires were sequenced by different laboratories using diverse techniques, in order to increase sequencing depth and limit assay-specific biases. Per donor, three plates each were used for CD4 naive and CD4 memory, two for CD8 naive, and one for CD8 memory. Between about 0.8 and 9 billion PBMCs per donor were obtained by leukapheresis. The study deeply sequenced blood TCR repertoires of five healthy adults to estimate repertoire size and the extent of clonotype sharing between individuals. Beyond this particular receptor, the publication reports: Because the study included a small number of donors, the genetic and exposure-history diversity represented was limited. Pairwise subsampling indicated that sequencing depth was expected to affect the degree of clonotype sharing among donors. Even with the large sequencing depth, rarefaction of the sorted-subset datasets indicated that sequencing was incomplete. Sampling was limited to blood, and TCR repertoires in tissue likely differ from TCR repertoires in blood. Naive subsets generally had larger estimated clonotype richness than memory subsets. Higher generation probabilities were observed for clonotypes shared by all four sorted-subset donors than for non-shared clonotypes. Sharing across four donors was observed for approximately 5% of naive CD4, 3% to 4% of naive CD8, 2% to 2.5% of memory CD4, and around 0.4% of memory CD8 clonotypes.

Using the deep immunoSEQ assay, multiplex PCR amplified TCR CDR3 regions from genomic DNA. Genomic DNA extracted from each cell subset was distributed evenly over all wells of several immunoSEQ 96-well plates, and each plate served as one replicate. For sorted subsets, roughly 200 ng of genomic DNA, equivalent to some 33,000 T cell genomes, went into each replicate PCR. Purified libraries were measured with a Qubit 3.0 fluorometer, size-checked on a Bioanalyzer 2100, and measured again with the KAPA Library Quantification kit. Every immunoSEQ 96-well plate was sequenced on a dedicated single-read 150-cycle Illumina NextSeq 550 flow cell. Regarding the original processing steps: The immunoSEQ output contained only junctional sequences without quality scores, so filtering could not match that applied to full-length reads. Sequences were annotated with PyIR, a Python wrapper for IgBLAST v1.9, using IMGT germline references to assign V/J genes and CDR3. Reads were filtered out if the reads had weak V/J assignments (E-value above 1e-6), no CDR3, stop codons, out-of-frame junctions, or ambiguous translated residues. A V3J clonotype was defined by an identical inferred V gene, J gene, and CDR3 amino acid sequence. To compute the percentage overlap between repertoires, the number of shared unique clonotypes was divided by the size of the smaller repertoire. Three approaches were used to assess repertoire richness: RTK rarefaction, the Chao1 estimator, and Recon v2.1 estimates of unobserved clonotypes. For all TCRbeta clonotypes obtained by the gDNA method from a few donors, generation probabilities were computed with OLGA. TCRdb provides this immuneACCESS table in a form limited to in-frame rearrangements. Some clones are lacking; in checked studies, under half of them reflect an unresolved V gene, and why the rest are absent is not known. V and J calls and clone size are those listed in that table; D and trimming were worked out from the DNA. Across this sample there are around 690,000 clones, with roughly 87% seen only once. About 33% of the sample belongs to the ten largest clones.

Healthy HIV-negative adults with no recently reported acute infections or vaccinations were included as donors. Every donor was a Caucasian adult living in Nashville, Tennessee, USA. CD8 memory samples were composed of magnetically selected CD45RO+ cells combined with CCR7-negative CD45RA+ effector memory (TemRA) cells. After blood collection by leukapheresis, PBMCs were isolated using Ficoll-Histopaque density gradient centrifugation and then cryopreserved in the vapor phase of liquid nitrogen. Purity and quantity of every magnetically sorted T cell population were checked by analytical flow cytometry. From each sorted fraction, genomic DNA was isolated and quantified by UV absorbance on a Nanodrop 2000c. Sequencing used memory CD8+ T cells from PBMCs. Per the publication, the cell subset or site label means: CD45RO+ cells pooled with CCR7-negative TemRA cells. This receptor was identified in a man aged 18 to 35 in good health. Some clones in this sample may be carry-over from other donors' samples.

The CDR3 protein is CASGEGTAQETQYF. DNA sequence: TGTGCTAGTGGTGAAGGGACTGCTCAAGAGACCCAGTACTTC. The chain is assembled from TRBV12-5 and TRBJ2-5; 6 matching bases give a weak D call of TRBD2. In the germline V gene, CDR1 corresponds to LGHNT and CDR2 to FRNRAP. A distance of 12 bases separates the germline ends of V and J, which lose 5 bases and 2 bases respectively. Measured from the cysteine to the phenylalanine, the CDR3 is 14 residues long. Only CDR3 DNA is held: 42 bases, read in frame from base 1.